Shown below are 10 T cell receptor beta chains from a single sample sequenced in a study of technical replicates of blood from several donors. This table comes from immunoSEQ multiplex PCR, and its TCRdb copy is limited to in-frame clones, with some not included. The profile shows 70,000 to 95,000 clones, about 97% of them singletons. Sequenced sample: T cells isolated from PBMCs. Receptor source: a human donor in good health.

The V call is TRBV7-9, the J call TRBJ1-4, with a tentative D call TRBD1 (5 bases). CDR1 and CDR2 (germline): SEHNR, FQNEAQ (reference sequence). The CDR3 extends over 13 amino acids. V was shortened by 5 bases and J by 16 bases, with 20 bases between the two germline ends. The CDR3 region has the DNA TGTGCCAGCAGCCTCACCGCATTGGGGCTTACGTTTTTT. Translation gives CASSLTALGLTFF.

The chain combines TRBV27 with TRBJ1-5; 7 bases are a match to TRBD1. This CDR3 is built from 14 residues. J lost 4 bases, V lost 7 bases, and 7 bases had no gene match. The germline V gene has CDR1 MNHEY and CDR2 SMNVEV (reference sequence). For the CDR3, the DNA is TGTGCCAGCAACCTACAGGGGTCTAATCAGCCCCAGCATTTT. Its protein is CASNLQGSNQPQHF.

The chain couples TRBV9 to TRBJ2-7; D is undetermined. V lost 3 bases to trimming and J lost 2 bases, with 3 bases between them. The CDR3 is made up of 11 amino acids. In germline, CDR1 is SGDLS, CDR2 YYNGEE. The CDR3 bases are TGTGCCAGCAGCGATACCTACGAGCAGTACTTC. Translated: CASSDTYEQYF.

The rearrangement uses TRBV5-1 and TRBJ1-4; 8 bases map to TRBD1. Trimming cost V 4 bases and J 6 bases; bases outside gene matches: 8. This CDR3 comprises 15 residues. Germline lookup yields CDR1 SGHRS and CDR2 YFSETQ. The DNA for the CDR3 is TGCGCCAGCAGCACCCAGGACAGGGAGGATGAAAAACTGTTTTTT. Translation gives CASSTQDREDEKLFF.

The rearrangement uses TRBV11-2 and TRBJ2-7; 9 bases line up with TRBD1. Germline V gives CDR1 SGHAT, CDR2 FQNNGV. V lost 4 bases, J lost 4 bases, and 8 bases stayed unmatched. This CDR3 comprises 15 residues. CDR3 protein: CASSSNPGQGYEQYF. The CDR3 DNA sequence: TGTGCCAGCAGCTCTAATCCGGGACAGGGTTACGAGCAGTACTTC.

The rearrangement uses TRBV7-6 and TRBJ2-7, with TRBD2 as a possible D gene (6 bases). Trimming pared 6 bases from V and 0 bases from J, leaving 15 bases between. The germline V gene encodes CDR1 SGHVS and CDR2 FNYEAQ. The CDR3 spans 15 residues. In nucleotides, the CDR3 is TGTGCCAGCAGAAAAGGGAGGCACACCTCCTACGAGCAGTACTTC. It is translated as CASRKGRHTSYEQYF.

The chain recombines TRBV11-3 with TRBJ1-1; tentatively, D is TRBD1 (5 bases). Germline V gives CDR1 SGHNT, CDR2 YENEEA. V shed 2 bases and J shed 12 bases, with 10 bases lying between them. CDR3 length: 11 amino acids. DNA of the CDR3: TGTGCCAGCAGCTTAATAGGGGAAACTTTCTTT. It yields the protein CASSLIGETFF.

This chain uses TRBV6-1 with TRBJ2-1, with D hard to call. The CDR3 is 12 residues long. Germline-derived CDR1 and CDR2 are MNHNS and SASEGT. The V end lost 2 bases, the J end lost 7 bases, and 6 bases lay between the germline ends. The CDR3 nucleotides read TGTGCCAGCAGTGAATCCAGGAATGAGCAGTTCTTC. Its translation is CASSESRNEQFF.

The rearrangement links TRBV28 to TRBJ2-1, with 10 bases identical to TRBD2. Per germline, CDR1 MDHEN and CDR2 SYDVKM. Trimming at V came to 6 bases and at J to 6 bases, leaving 8 bases not matched to a gene. The CDR3 runs to 15 residues. As DNA, the CDR3 is TGTGCCAGCAGGTCTACTAGCGGGACGCTCAATGAGCAGTTCTTC. As protein: CASRSTSGTLNEQFF. Full variable domain (missing parts from reference TRBV28 and TRBJ2-1): DVKVTQSSRYLVKRTGEKVFLECVQDMDHENMFWYRQDPGLGLRLIYFSYDVKMKEKGDIPEGYSVSREKKERFSLILESASTNQTSMYLCASRSTSGTLNEQFFGPGTRLTVL.

The V call is TRBV7-9, the J call TRBJ1-1; D gene ambiguous. Per the germline V gene, CDR1 is SEHNR and CDR2 is FQNEAQ (reference sequence). V shed 7 bases and J shed 4 bases, with 13 bases lying between them. The CDR3 spans 13 residues. The CDR3 spells CASKEGAGTEAFF. DNA for the CDR3: TGTGCCAGCAAGGAGGGCGCCGGCACTGAAGCTTTCTTT.